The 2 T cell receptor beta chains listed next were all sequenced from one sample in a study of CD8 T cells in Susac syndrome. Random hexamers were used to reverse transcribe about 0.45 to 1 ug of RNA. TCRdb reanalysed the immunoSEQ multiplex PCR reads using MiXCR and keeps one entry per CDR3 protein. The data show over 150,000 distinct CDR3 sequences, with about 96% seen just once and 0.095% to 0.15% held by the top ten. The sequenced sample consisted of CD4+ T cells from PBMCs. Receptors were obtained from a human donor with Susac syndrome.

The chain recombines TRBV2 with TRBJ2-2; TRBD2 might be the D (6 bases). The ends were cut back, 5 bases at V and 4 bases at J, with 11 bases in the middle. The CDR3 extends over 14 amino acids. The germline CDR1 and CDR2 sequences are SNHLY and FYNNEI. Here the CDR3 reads CASSPETSTGELFF. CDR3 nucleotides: TGTGCCAGCAGTCCGGAGACTAGCACCGGGGAGCTGTTTTTT.

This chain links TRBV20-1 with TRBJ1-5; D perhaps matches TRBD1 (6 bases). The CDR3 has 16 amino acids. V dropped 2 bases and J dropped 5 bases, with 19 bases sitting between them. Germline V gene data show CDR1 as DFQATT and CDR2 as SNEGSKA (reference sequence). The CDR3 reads CSARTGTLVGHQPQHF. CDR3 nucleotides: TGCAGTGCTAGAACCGGGACACTCGTAGGACATCAGCCCCAGCATTTT.